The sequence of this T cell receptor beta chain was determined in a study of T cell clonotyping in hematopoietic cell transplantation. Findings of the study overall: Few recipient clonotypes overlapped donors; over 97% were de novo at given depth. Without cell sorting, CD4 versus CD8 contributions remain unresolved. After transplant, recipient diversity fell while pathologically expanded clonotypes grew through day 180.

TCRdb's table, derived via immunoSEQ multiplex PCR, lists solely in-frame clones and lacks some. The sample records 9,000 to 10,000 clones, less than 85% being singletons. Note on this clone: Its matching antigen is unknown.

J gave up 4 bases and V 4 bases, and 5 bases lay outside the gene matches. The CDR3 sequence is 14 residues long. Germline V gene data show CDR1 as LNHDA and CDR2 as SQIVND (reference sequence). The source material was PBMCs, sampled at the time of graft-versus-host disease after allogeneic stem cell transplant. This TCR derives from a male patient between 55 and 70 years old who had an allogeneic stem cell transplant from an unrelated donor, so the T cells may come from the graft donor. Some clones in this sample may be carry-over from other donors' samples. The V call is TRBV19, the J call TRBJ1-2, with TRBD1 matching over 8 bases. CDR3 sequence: CASSTDRVAYGYTF. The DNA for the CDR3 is TGTGCCAGTAGTACGGACAGGGTTGCCTATGGCTACACCTTC.